The entry below describes one T cell receptor (beta chain). Its antigen is undetermined. The sample comes from a study of T cells in localized non-small cell lung cancer. Whole-study findings and limits: Researchers found a median roughly 56 of the top 100 tumor clones in adjacent lung.

Germline assignment: CDR1 SGHRS and CDR2 YFSETQ. The germline V and J ends were trimmed by 3 bases and 2 bases, with 12 bases remaining between them. This CDR3 has 14 residues. Produced via immunoSEQ multiplex PCR; TCRdb's table is partial and in-frame only. The data hold approximately 41,000 clones, with more than 85% observed a single time. The starting material was peripheral blood, obtained before any cancer treatment. This rearrangement joins TRBV5-1 to TRBJ2-7, with D possibly matching TRBD1 (5 bases). The TCR was taken from a woman aged 18 to 55 with stage III lung adenocarcinoma. This CDR3 reads CASSSGKGTYEQYF. The DNA of the CDR3 is TGCGCCAGCAGCTCCGGCAAGGGGACCTACGAGCAGTACTTC.